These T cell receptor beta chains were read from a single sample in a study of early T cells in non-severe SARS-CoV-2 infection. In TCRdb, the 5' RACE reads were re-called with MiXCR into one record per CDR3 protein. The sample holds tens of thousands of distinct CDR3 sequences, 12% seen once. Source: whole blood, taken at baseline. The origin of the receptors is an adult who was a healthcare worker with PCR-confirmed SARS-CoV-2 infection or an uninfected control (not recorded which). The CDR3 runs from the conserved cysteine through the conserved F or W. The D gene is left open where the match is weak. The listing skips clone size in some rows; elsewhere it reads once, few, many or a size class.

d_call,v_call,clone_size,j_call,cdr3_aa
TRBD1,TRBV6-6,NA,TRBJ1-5,CASSYSTGTQPQHF
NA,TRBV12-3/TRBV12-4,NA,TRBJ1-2,CASSLIRSYGYTF
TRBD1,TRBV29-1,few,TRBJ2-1,CSAPGQPSSYNEQFF
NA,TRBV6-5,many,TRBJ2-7,CASIGGRGPYEQYF
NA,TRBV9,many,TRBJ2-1,CASSLRLAGGFYNEQFF
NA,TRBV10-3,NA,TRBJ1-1,CATNGGQWGDTEAFF
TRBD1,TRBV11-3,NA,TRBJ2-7,CASSLGGQVLYEQYF
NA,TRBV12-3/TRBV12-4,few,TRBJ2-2,CASSLAGVYTGELFF
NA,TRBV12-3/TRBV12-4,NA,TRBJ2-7,CASSFRASEQYF
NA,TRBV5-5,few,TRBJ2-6,CASSPHDTAGANVLTF
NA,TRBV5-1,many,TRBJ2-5,CASSSPDQETQYF
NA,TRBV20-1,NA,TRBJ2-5,CSAHQTATQYF
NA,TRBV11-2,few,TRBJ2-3,CASSLGGGTDTQYF
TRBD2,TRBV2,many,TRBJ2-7,CASSRSGRDSYEQYF
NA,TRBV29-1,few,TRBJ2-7,CSVIQGSYEQYF
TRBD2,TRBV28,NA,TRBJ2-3,CASSFLGLAGGTDTQYF
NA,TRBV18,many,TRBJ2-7,CASSPGGTYEQYF
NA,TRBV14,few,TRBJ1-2,CASSQVGVYGYTF
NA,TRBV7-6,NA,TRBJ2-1,CASSRKMGSEQFF
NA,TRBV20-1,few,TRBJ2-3,CSARFGGAEATDTQYF
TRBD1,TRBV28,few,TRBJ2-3,CASSLYGRGTDTQYF
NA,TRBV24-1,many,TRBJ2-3,CATSDWGAVDTQYF
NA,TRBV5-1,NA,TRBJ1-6,CASSEGPLNSPLHF
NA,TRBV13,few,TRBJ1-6,CASSLERQGRSPLHF
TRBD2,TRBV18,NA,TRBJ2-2,CASTSGGPNTGELFF
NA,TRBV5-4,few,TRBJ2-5,CASSFRDLETQYF
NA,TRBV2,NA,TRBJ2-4,CASTEGGSKNIQYF
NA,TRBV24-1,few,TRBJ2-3,CATSDSGPGSYTDTQYF
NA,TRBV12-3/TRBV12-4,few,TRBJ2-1,CASSFLATGTNEQFF
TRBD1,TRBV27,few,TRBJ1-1,CASSVQGAAEAFF